This T cell receptor beta chain derives from a study of cytomegalovirus exposure and HLA in healthy donors (dated by TCRdb to about 2017). Describing the broader study: An earlier analysis of roughly 570 of the donors reported about 280 Gb of sequence data and 117 million unique TCR beta sequences obtained from around 190 million T cells. An early release covering 550 to 700 HLA-typed donors comprised about 290 gigabases of sequencing data and around 80 million unique TCR sequences. Of the roughly 400 genotyped donors, about 80% fell in the genetic ancestry cluster associated with self-reported Caucasian donors. The study was designed to test whether signatures of past pathogen exposure could be identified by cataloging public T cell receptors. The T cell repertoires of 666 subjects were profiled by immunosequencing and related to cytomegalovirus serostatus. Along with the approximately 600-subject first cohort, a separate validation cohort of 120 different subjects was used. The study combined high-throughput TCR immunosequencing, statistical association of individual TCRs with disease status, and machine learning to predict cytomegalovirus infection status. A later analysis re-examined previously published TCR beta repertoires from roughly 650 donors and added high-resolution HLA genotyping to investigate patterns of TCR occurrence. Rather than using new phenotypic data, the later analysis identified candidate immune exposures from TCR beta sequences and from how often those sequences occurred across donors. An earlier analysis of approximately 500 of the donors applied high-throughput TCR beta sequencing to assess whether each TCR beta V gene segment acted as functional or pseudogenic. Alongside the repertoire data, information on donor age, sex, ethnicity and CMV serostatus was compiled. In a later genetic analysis, genome-wide SNP genotypes for about three fifths of the 666 donors were used, and that subset was treated as a discovery cohort. All discovery cohort repertoires had been generated using a single sequencing platform. Both class I and class II loci were covered by HLA typing, at four-digit resolution. The number of typed donors differed by locus: about 629-630 for A, B, C, DRB1 and DQB1; 500 to 550 for DQA1; over 600 for DPA1; and roughly 470 for DPB1. Because of strong linkage in the cohort, roughly five DR-DQ haplotypes were treated as single units for association and clustering. Among over 350 genotyped donors of the cohort, an average of around 240,000 unique TCR beta nucleotide sequences were sequenced per donor, about a sixth of them non-productive.

The library was made by the immunoSEQ multiplex PCR assay. For the multiplex PCR, a mixture combining 60 forward primers for TCR Vbeta segments and 13 reverse primers for TCR Jbeta segments was used. A multiplex PCR assay on genomic DNA amplified the CDR3 region of rearranged TCR beta genes. Amplified TCR beta libraries were sequenced as 87-base-pair reads on the Illumina HiSeq System. The study's own analysis went as follows. In a later analysis, around 80 million unique TCR beta chains were counted across the 650 to 750 repertoires, and roughly 10 million of these chains were shared by at least two donors. To remove PCR and sequencing errors, raw reads were error-corrected and collapsed into unique sequences using a nearest-neighbor algorithm that merged closely related sequences. Alignment of CDR3 sequences to IMGT reference sequences was used to assign V, D and J gene segments. Each retained sequence needed at least a six-nucleotide match to both a V gene segment and a J gene segment. A rearrangement was called productive if the CDR3 had no stop codons and remained in frame with V and J, and every other rearrangement was called non-productive. Following IMGT convention, CDR3 was defined as the stretch from the second conserved V-encoded cysteine up to the conserved J-encoded phenylalanine. The earlier analysis of 500 to 650 of the donors excluded any sequence lacking an unambiguous match to a single V gene segment. An earlier analysis of 587 of the donors called V segments functional above 56.7% productive rearrangements and segregating when the between-donor standard deviation exceeded 5%. A statistical classification framework was built for diagnosing cytomegalovirus status from the catalog of TCR beta chain sequences. A later analysis assigned V and J genes by comparing TCR nucleotide sequences with IMGT/GENE-DB human TR gene sequences. A later analysis assigned CDR3 sequences and most-parsimonious VDJ recombination scenarios with the TCRdist pipeline. In a later analysis, each TCR beta chain was defined by its CDR3 amino acid sequence together with its V-gene family, and reads without a unique V-gene family were excluded. As a way to deal with suspected cross-contamination and a sequencing artifact, a later analysis dropped 450 to 600 nucleotide sequences that were highly shared and had low generation probability. In a later analysis, a clonal expansion index for each public chain was calculated from normalized within-repertoire ranks of inferred template counts. In a later analysis, generation probabilities were computed with a VDJ recombination model fitted to out-of-frame rearrangements, and the resulting probabilities were checked against IGoR. A later analysis scored TCR-TCR, TCR-HLA and TCR-CMV co-occurrence with hypergeometric tests, applying a repertoire-size bias correction to TCR pairs. A later analysis estimated false discovery rates by permuting HLA or CMV assignments 20 times. A later analysis grouped co-occurring TCRs with DBSCAN, adding TCRdist sequence similarity when clustering within HLA-allele-positive subsets. For co-occurrence clustering, repertoires with fewer than 30,000 or more than 120,000 public chains were excluded, along with roughly 5 repertoires with anomalous nucleotide sharing. TCRdb retrieved this table from immuneACCESS and kept in-frame rearrangements only. Not all clones are present; in checked studies, unresolved V genes account for under half, and no reason is known for the remainder. D and trimming were read from the DNA, whereas the V and J calls and clone size are those reported in that table. The sample includes about 200,000 clones, with 75% to 90% observed a single time. The ten top clones hold roughly 0.33% of the sample.

V is pruned by 5 bases and J by 4 bases, leaving 16 bases of the junction without a gene match. Inclusive of the bounding cysteine and phenylalanine, the CDR3 is 17 residues long. Just the 51-base CDR3 DNA is kept, in frame starting at base 1. CDR1 MNHEY and CDR2 SMNVEV are derived from the germline V gene (reference sequence). Study-wide conclusions, independent of this receptor: A later genetic analysis associated a missense DCLRE1C variant with V-gene and J-gene trimming of TCR beta chains, and an independent cohort replicated the association. According to a later genetic analysis, donors in an Asian-associated ancestry cluster had fewer N-insertions in productive TCRs than the roughly 670-donor mean. The study listed 164 TCR beta chains as associated with cytomegalovirus. Because HLA typing was missing for some donors at each locus, association tests included only the typed subset. In a later analysis, several top co-occurrence clusters were reported to appear linked to parvovirus B19, influenza, CMV and Epstein-Barr virus. According to a later analysis, most CMV-associated TCR beta chains appeared to be HLA-restricted, and the HLA associations seemed to be driven largely by CMV exposure. Most TCR sequences were observed very rarely across donors, whereas some public TCRs were present in many individuals. In a later analysis, TCR association rates were found to vary across HLA loci, with the most associated TCRs seen for DRB1 alleles and the fewest for HLA-C alleles. In an earlier analysis of approximately 590 of the donors, most TCR beta V segments were observed in productive rearrangements about 90% or about 30% of the time, broadly matching IMGT annotations. For the cohort, immune exposure information was limited to CMV serostatus. It was suggested by the authors that the approach could potentially be generalized to other disease states and immunological phenotypes. Three of the identified cytomegalovirus-associated TCR beta chains were confirmed in vitro to be specific for cytomegalovirus antigens. At a false discovery rate of 0.05, a later analysis linked fewer than 20,000 TCR beta sequences to specific HLA alleles. Presence/absence analyses assumed roughly uniform sequencing depth across donors, an assumption that may not hold. The 87-base-pair reads could not distinguish some IMGT-functional V segments, including TRBV6-2 and TRBV6-3, so those segments were excluded. The classifier was reported to diagnose cytomegalovirus status with high specificity and sensitivity in both the original cohort and the validation cohort. The cohort was sequenced for TCR beta chains only, and without alpha or paired-chain data the features that could be detected were limited. The sequencing pipeline was judged likely to have produced a cluster of highly shared sequence variants as a technical artifact. A further reported finding was that TCR beta sequences accurately predicted the HLA-A and HLA-B alleles for most subjects in the first cohort. When HLA alleles, especially DR and DQ, strongly co-occurred, attributing TCR associations to individual alleles was difficult. A later analysis found that HLA-associated TCR beta chains were more clonally expanded and had lower generation probabilities than equally common non-associated chains. The earlier analysis of some 560 of the donors excluded seventeen rarely observed V segments, including chromosome 9 orphons, because counts were too low. Correlated functional status among segregating V segments might reflect linkage disequilibrium, but an unknown experimental factor could not be ruled out.

In total, around 600 healthy bone marrow donors made up the cohort. At the time of sampling, all cohort members were nominally healthy, though unrecorded immune exposures were likely present. The donor tested CMV seronegative, placing the donor among the approximately 360 seronegative members of the cohort. A peripheral blood sample was collected from each donor, and TCR beta sequencing was performed on peripheral blood mononuclear cells. Genomic DNA extraction from the blood cell samples was performed with the Qiagen DNeasy Blood Extraction Kit. This clone came up a few times. The specificity of this receptor is unknown. No qualities accompany the bases; no much larger clone lies one base away.

The sequence links TRBV27 to TRBJ2-7; TRBD2 agrees with 8 junctional bases. This TCR was recovered from a woman aged 25 to 39 in good health and CMV-seronegative. The specimen was PBMCs. The nucleotide sequence reads TGTGCCAGCAGTCCCCGCGTTGTACGCGGGGGGTATTACGAGCAGTACTTC. It codes for CASSPRVVRGGYYEQYF.